This T cell receptor beta chain appears in the sequencing data of a study of shared clonotypes between healthy human individuals. Overall study context: Per donor, three plates held CD4 naive cells, three held CD4 memory, two held CD8 naive and one held CD8 memory. Overall study results and limits: A limitation of the genetic and exposure-history diversity represented arose from few donors.

Assay: immunoSEQ multiplex PCR; the TCRdb copy retains only in-frame clones and omits some. The sample contains millions of clones, just over 90% of which appear only once. There are 14 residues in the CDR3. The V segment lost 1 base and the J segment 2 bases; nucleotides outside the gene matches: 3. Germline V gene data show CDR1 as SGHNT and CDR2 as YYREEE (reference sequence). Positively selected for CCR7, the CD45RO-negative cells used as naive CD8 cells excluded terminally differentiated effector memory CD45RA+ cells. This clone has a single count. The antigen is undetermined. Additional DNA sequences in this sample encode the identical CDR3.

The sample consisted of naive CD8+ T cells from PBMCs. The J gene is TRBJ2-7, the V gene TRBV5-4; TRBD1 matches at 7 bases. The TCR comes from a man aged 18-30 years in good health. Some clones in this sample may be carry-over from other donors' samples. CDR3 protein: CASSLWDSPYEQYF. In DNA form, the CDR3 reads TGTGCCAGCAGCTTGTGGGACAGCCCCTACGAGCAGTACTTC.